This T cell receptor beta chain was sequenced for a study of cytomegalovirus exposure and HLA in healthy donors. Study results and limitations: Being productive about 87% or about 30% of the time was typical of most TCR beta V segments in an earlier analysis.

Comments on this clone: Its target is not known.

Researchers ran the PCR with 60 Vbeta and 13 Jbeta primers. The method was immunoSEQ multiplex PCR; TCRdb's version includes in-frame clones alone and lacks a portion of them. In the table there are 150,000 to 200,000 clones, less than 90% of which are singletons. The CDR3 runs to 15 residues. Germline V gives CDR1 SGHTA, CDR2 FQGTGA. The clonotype comes from a young man in good health and CMV-seronegative. The genes are TRBV7-3 and TRBJ2-5; possibly TRBD2 for D (6 bases). TRBJ2-7 explains the end of the DNA better; the J call may be wrong. Specimen: PBMCs. CDR3 sequence (DNA): TGTGCCAGCAGCTTAATGGGCGGGAACGGAGACGAGCAGTACTTC. Its translation: CASSLMGGNGDEQYF.